This T cell receptor beta chain was sequenced for a study of T cells in Graves' hyperthyroidism and ophthalmopathy. Study-level information: The authors collected peripheral blood at initial diagnosis, before any treatment.

Each 10 ml fresh peripheral blood draw supplied the PBMCs. This clonotype appeared many times. The antigen remains unidentified. The CDR3 loop spans 16 amino acids. With 0 bases removed from V and 4 bases from J, the gap between germline ends came to 15 bases. Germline V gene data show CDR1 as GTSNPN and CDR2 as SVGIG (reference sequence). What was amplified from RNA transcripts were TCR beta CDR3 regions. First-round RT-PCR with HTBI primers amplified the TCR CDR3 region. TCRdb redid the calling of the multiplex PCR reads with MiXCR, one entry per CDR3 protein. There are hundreds of thousands of distinct CDR3 sequences in the sample; roughly 15% occur only once, and under 20% lies in the top ten. Study-level points and caveats: Ophthalmopathy onset followed model prediction by a median roughly 6.5 months.

The specimen was blood. This sequence originates from a woman under 30 with Graves' ophthalmopathy. The chain joins TRBV30 to TRBJ2-2; perhaps TRBD1 as D (6 bases). This CDR3 reads CAWSVLMGAGTGELFF. The CDR3 DNA reads TGTGCCTGGAGTGTACTAATGGGGGCAGGCACCGGGGAGCTGTTTTTT.